The table lists the clone carrying this TCR beta chain with a few counts. Germline V lookup: CDR1 MNHEY, CDR2 SVGAGI. Trimming left V 7 bases short and J 4 bases short, with 19 bases between. The length of the CDR3 is 15 residues. TCRdb's table, derived via immunoSEQ multiplex PCR, lists solely in-frame clones and lacks some. The top ten hold 14% of the sample, which has over 70,000 clones, approximately 94% seen once. These data belong to a study of OX40 agonist ivuxolimab in advanced cancers. The chain combines TRBV6-5 with TRBJ1-2; perhaps TRBD1 as D (5 bases). Sequenced here: CD4+ or CD8+ T cells sorted from blood, sampled in a trial of the OX40 agonist ivuxolimab. The source is an adult with an advanced solid tumor such as melanoma, head and neck, liver or kidney cancer. The DNA of the CDR3 is TGTGCCAGCAAGCTGGACCGGGGGGATATCTATGGCTACACCTTC. This codes for CASKLDRGDIYGYTF.